This entry lists 13 T cell receptor beta chains sequenced from one sample in a study of glioma-infiltrating T cells after dendritic cell vaccination. Clones were read by immunoSEQ multiplex PCR, and TCRdb kept only the in-frame ones, dropping some. The top ten clones hold 15% to 17% of a sample with about 92,000 clones, approximately 84% of them seen once. The source was blood, collected before dendritic cell vaccination. The receptors originated from a human donor with glioblastoma.

The chain joins TRBV11-3 to TRBJ1-1, with D unresolved. The CDR3 is 12 amino acids. Per the germline V gene, CDR1 is SGHNT and CDR2 is YENEEA. V lost 3 bases and J 11 bases, leaving 13 bases between the germline ends. The CDR3 bases are TGTGCCAGCAGCTTTGGGCAGACGAGTGCTTTCTTT. Its protein is CASSFGQTSAFF.

This rearrangement joins TRBV6-1 to TRBJ1-5; 8 bases align to TRBD1. The ends lost 7 bases at V and 5 bases at J; junction bases unmatched: 7. Germline V lookup: CDR1 MNHNS, CDR2 SASEGT. The CDR3 length is 14 residues. The CDR3 nucleotides are TGTGCCAGCAATCCGCAGGGGGCGTATCAGCCCCAGCATTTT. Its translation: CASNPQGAYQPQHF.

The chain uses TRBV5-1 and TRBJ1-1; the match to TRBD1 covers 11 bases. The CDR3 loop spans 16 amino acids. The germline V gene encodes CDR1 SGHRS and CDR2 YFSETQ. V shed 3 bases, J shed 3 bases, and the junction held 7 bases outside the gene matches. CDR3 DNA sequence: TGCGCCAGCAGCTCAGGACAGGGGGCGGGGTACACTGAAGCTTTCTTT. Amino acids: CASSSGQGAGYTEAFF.

The chain couples TRBV5-4 to TRBJ2-7; D is unresolved. V lost 0 bases, J lost 0 bases, and 7 bases lay in between. The germline gives CDR1 SGHNT, CDR2 YYREEE (reference sequence). The CDR3 totals 14 residues. The CDR3 protein is CASSLVPSSYEQYF. The DNA for the CDR3 is TGTGCCAGCAGCTTGGTTCCTAGCTCCTACGAGCAGTACTTC.

In the case of this clone: The same CDR3 is also encoded by other DNA sequences in this sample. The chain has TRBV5-1 and TRBJ1-5, with 9 bases lining up with TRBD1. The junction had 2 bases not matched to a gene; V was cut back by 0 bases and J by 4 bases. CDR1 and CDR2 (germline): SGHRS, YFSETQ. The CDR3 has 15 residues. The chain's CDR3 is CASSLEGQGNQPQHF. The CDR3 DNA sequence: TGCGCCAGCAGCTTGGAGGGACAGGGAAATCAGCCCCAGCATTTT.

The gene calls are TRBV5-6 and TRBJ2-1, with 10 bases that match TRBD2. J was trimmed by 3 bases and V by 2 bases; bases with no gene match: 8. Per the germline V gene, CDR1 is SGHDT and CDR2 is YYEEEE. This CDR3 spans 17 amino acids. For the CDR3, the DNA is TGTGCCAGCAGCTTAACTAGCGGGGTGCTCTTCTACAATGAGCAGTTCTTC. Translated, it gives CASSLTSGVLFYNEQFF.

This chain connects TRBV14 to TRBJ2-7, with D uncertain. Trimming cost V 2 bases and J 7 bases, with 6 bases left between them. Germline loops: CDR1 SGHDN, CDR2 FVKESK. The CDR3 runs 11 residues. CDR3 residues: CASSQSGEQYF. CDR3 DNA sequence: TGTGCCAGCAGCCAATCGGGTGAGCAGTACTTC.

The genes are TRBV28 and TRBJ1-1; D unclear. The CDR3 is made up of 13 amino acids. The V end was cut by 6 bases, the J end by 4 bases, with 12 bases between. Germline loops: CDR1 MDHEN, CDR2 SYDVKM. The CDR3 is CASSGYRGTEAFF. CDR3 sequence (DNA): TGTGCCAGCAGCGGGTATCGGGGCACTGAAGCTTTCTTT.

The V and J genes are TRBV5-8 and TRBJ1-5; D unresolved. The CDR3 contains 12 residues. Germline CDR1 SGHTS, CDR2 YDEGEE. Trimming removed 5 bases from V and 3 bases from J, with 6 bases in between. The CDR3 DNA is TGTGCCAGCAGGAAGCTCAATCAGCCCCAGCATTTT. Protein sequence: CASRKLNQPQHF.

The V gene is TRBV18, the J gene TRBJ1-3, with D unclear. The V gene lost 3 bases and the J gene lost 8 bases, with 20 bases spanning the gap. Germline-derived CDR1 and CDR2 are KGHSH and LQKENI. The CDR3 is made up of 16 amino acids. In DNA, the CDR3 is TGTGCCAGCTCACCTGAAGCCTCTATCGTTCGAGACACCATATATTTT. Protein: CASSPEASIVRDTIYF.

The rearrangement uses TRBV18 and TRBJ2-2; the match to TRBD1 covers 8 bases. The CDR3 loop spans 16 amino acids. CDR1 and CDR2 from the germline V gene are KGHSH and LQKENI. V gave up 3 bases and J gave up 5 bases; unmatched junction bases: 8. This CDR3 reads CASSPPAGGKTGELFF. As DNA, the CDR3 is TGTGCCAGCTCACCCCCCGCAGGGGGCAAGACCGGGGAGCTGTTTTTT.

The CDR3, as DNA: TGTGCCGAGTCCGGGACAGGGGGTAGACAAGAGACCCAGTACTTC. Translating gives CAESGTGGRQETQYF. This chain uses TRBV30 with TRBJ2-5, with 11 positions matching TRBD1. The V gene's germline CDR1 is GTSNPN and CDR2 SVGIG (reference sequence). V trimming: 8 bases; J trimming: 2 bases; junction bases outside the gene matches: 10. This CDR3 comprises 15 residues.

A word on this clone: In the same sample, other DNA sequences code for this CDR3. The chain couples TRBV7-9 to TRBJ1-5; tentatively, D is TRBD1 (6 bases). V lost 3 bases to trimming and J lost 6 bases, with 12 bases between them. The V gene's germline CDR1 is SEHNR and CDR2 FQNEAQ (reference sequence). This CDR3 spans 14 amino acids. In nucleotides, the CDR3 is TGTGCCAGCAGCTTTACCGGGGGGGCTCAGCCCCAGCATTTT. Translating gives CASSFTGGAQPQHF.